Below are 29 T cell receptor beta chains sequenced from a single sample in a study of cytomegalovirus exposure and HLA in healthy donors. PCR involved 60 Vbeta and 13 Jbeta primers. Using immunoSEQ multiplex PCR, the repertoire was profiled, and TCRdb retains in-frame clones only, with some absent. The sample holds around 85,000 clones, 75% to 90% seen once. What was sequenced was PBMCs. These receptors were obtained from a man aged 45 to 65 in good health and CMV-seropositive.

The gene calls are TRBV25-1 and TRBJ2-7; D is possibly TRBD1 (5 bases). Trimming took off 9 bases at V and 6 bases at J, with 12 bases between the two ends. This CDR3 is built from 11 residues. CDR1 and CDR2 (germline): MGHDK, SYGVNS. The CDR3 sequence: CASAQTAEQYF. Here the CDR3 DNA reads TGTGCCAGTGCGCAGACAGCCGAGCAGTACTTC.

This clone was counted only a few times. The chain couples TRBV18 to TRBJ2-1; TRBD2 agrees at 10 bases. Per the germline V gene, CDR1 is KGHSH and CDR2 is LQKENI. The CDR3 contains 14 residues. Germline trimming cut 1 base from V and 8 bases from J; bases unmatched to any gene: 2. The CDR3 sequence: CASSPQREGHEQFF. Here the CDR3 DNA reads TGTGCCAGCTCACCACAGCGGGAGGGCCATGAGCAGTTCTTC. The entire variable domain, with the rest obtained from reference TRBV18 and TRBJ2-1, is as follows: NAGVMQNPRHLVRRRGQEARLRCSPMKGHSHVYWYRQLPEEGLKFMVYLQKENIIDESGMPKERFSAEFPKEGPSILRIQQVVRGDSAAYFCASSPQREGHEQFFGPGTRLTVL.

The V and J genes are TRBV11-2 and TRBJ1-2; 12 bases fit TRBD1. Looked up from germline, CDR1 is SGHAT and CDR2 is FQNNGV. V shed 5 bases and J 7 bases; nucleotides not matched to a gene: 14. This CDR3 contains 17 residues. The CDR3 loop is CASSNPYRDRGLSGYTF. The DNA of the CDR3 is TGTGCCAGCAGCAACCCTTACCGGGACAGGGGGCTATCTGGCTACACCTTC.

The chain is built from TRBV7-2 and TRBJ1-2; D is undetermined. Germline loops: CDR1 SGHTA, CDR2 FQGNSA. This CDR3 contains 16 residues. V lost 3 bases to trimming and J lost 3 bases, with 17 bases between them. The CDR3: CASSFDPTPDDYGYTF. CDR3 DNA sequence: TGTGCCAGCAGCTTCGATCCGACTCCTGACGACTATGGCTACACCTTC.

The CDR3 sequence: CASGDRDTEAFF. The CDR3 DNA follows: TGTGCTAGTGGAGACAGGGACACTGAAGCTTTCTTT. The chain employs TRBV12-5 and TRBJ1-1; TRBD1 agrees at 7 bases. This CDR3 comprises 12 residues. Per germline, CDR1 LGHNT and CDR2 FRNRAP. V was pared by 6 bases and J by 3 bases, with 1 base of the junction left unmatched. Full variable domain (outside the CDR3, taken from reference TRBV12-5 and TRBJ1-1): DARVTQTPRHKVTEMGQEVTMRCQPILGHNTVFWYRQTMMQGLELLAYFRNRAPLDDSGMPKDRFSAEMPDATLATLKIQPSEPRDSAVYFCASGDRDTEAFFGQGTRLTVV.

This rearrangement joins TRBV7-9 to TRBJ2-7, with TRBD2 matching over 7 bases. J was trimmed by 0 bases and V by 5 bases; bases with no gene match: 13. CDR3 size: 17 residues. Germline lookup yields CDR1 SEHNR and CDR2 FQNEAQ (reference sequence). CDR3 sequence: CASSPLTGTTDSYEQYF. In nucleotides, the CDR3 is TGTGCCAGCAGCCCTCTTACCGGGACTACCGACTCCTACGAGCAGTACTTC.

The rearrangement links TRBV19 to TRBJ2-3; 9 nucleotides match TRBD2. The CDR3 spans 14 residues. V shed 8 bases and J 4 bases; nucleotides not matched to a gene: 7. CDR1 and CDR2 (germline): LNHDA, SQIVND (reference sequence). CDR3 region: CASQATSGSDTQYF. CDR3 bases: TGTGCCAGTCAAGCGACTAGCGGTTCAGATACGCAGTATTTT. The entire variable domain, with the rest obtained from reference TRBV19 and TRBJ2-3, is as follows: DGGITQSPKYLFRKEGQNVTLSCEQNLNHDAMYWYRQDPGQGLRLIYYSQIVNDFQKGDIAEGYSVSREKKESFPLTVTSAQKNPTAFYLCASQATSGSDTQYFGPGTRLTVL.

For the CDR3, the DNA is TGTGCCAGCAGCTTAGGCCATAGAGGGACAGCCTCCTACGAGCAGTACTTC. Protein product: CASSLGHRGTASYEQYF. The chain is built from TRBV7-9 and TRBJ2-7, with 7 bases fitting TRBD1. Trimming removed 1 base from V and 0 bases from J; junction bases left unmatched: 9. CDR3 length equals 17 residues. In germline, CDR1 is SEHNR, CDR2 FQNEAQ (reference sequence). The variable domain in full, completed from reference TRBV7-9 and TRBJ2-7, reads DTGVSQNPRHKITKRGQNVTFRCDPISEHNRLYWYRQTLGQGPEFLTYFQNEAQLEKSRLLSDRFSAERPKGSFSTLEIQRTEQGDSAMYLCASSLGHRGTASYEQYFGPGTRLTVT.

The chain couples TRBV29-1 to TRBJ1-2, with D possibly matching TRBD1 (5 bases). The CDR3 is 12 residues long. The V end lost 7 bases, the J end lost 6 bases, and 15 bases lay between the germline ends. CDR1 SQVTM and CDR2 ANQGSEA come from the germline V gene. CDR3 residues: CSDRFGGDGYTF. Here the CDR3 DNA reads TGCAGCGACCGCTTCGGGGGAGATGGCTACACCTTC.

This clone has just one count. The rearrangement uses TRBV20-1 and TRBJ2-5; D is undetermined. The CDR3 sequence is 11 residues long. Germline V lookup: CDR1 DFQATT, CDR2 SNEGSKA (reference sequence). The DNA of the CDR3 is TGCAGCTTTCTAAGTCGGGAGACCCAGTACTTC. It specifies CSFLSRETQYF.

The V call is TRBV27, the J call TRBJ2-7; 9 bases match TRBD1. The ends lost 8 bases at V and 2 bases at J; junction bases unmatched: 7. CDR1 and CDR2 (germline): MNHEY, SMNVEV (reference sequence). The CDR3 extends over 14 amino acids. The DNA for the CDR3 is TGTGCCAGCCACCACCGGGACAGGGCCTACGAGCAGTACTTC. Amino acids: CASHHRDRAYEQYF.

The rearrangement links TRBV7-2 to TRBJ2-7; TRBD2 might be the D (5 bases). The germline V gene has CDR1 SGHTA and CDR2 FQGNSA. V was clipped by 8 bases and J by 0 bases, with 8 bases between them. The CDR3 has 12 amino acids. The chain's CDR3 is CASGSHSYEQYF. In nucleotides, the CDR3 is TGTGCCAGCGGGAGTCACTCCTACGAGCAGTACTTC.

On this clone: One end of the junction does not line up with germline, which may come from a read error. This chain links TRBV6-5 with TRBJ2-6, with a tentative D call TRBD1 (5 bases). Germline CDR1 is MNHEY and CDR2 is SVGAGI. CDR3 length equals 14 residues. Here the CDR3 DNA reads TGTGCCAGCAGTTACGTTTCTGGGGCCAACGGCCTGACTTTC. Amino acid sequence: CASSYVSGANGLTF.

V usage is TRBV5-5 and J usage is TRBJ2-7; 8 positions agree with TRBD1. The CDR3 is made up of 15 amino acids. After removal of 1 base from V and 3 bases from J, the junction contained 6 bases not matched to a gene. Germline V gene lookup returns CDR1 SGHKS and CDR2 YYEKEE (reference sequence). CDR3 sequence: CASSLTGTGNYEQYF. CDR3 DNA: TGTGCCAGCAGCTTGACCGGGACAGGTAACTACGAGCAGTACTTC.

J is TRBJ1-2 and V is TRBV5-4; D gene ambiguous. The CDR3 runs to 14 residues. Between the trimmed V and J ends, which lost 2 bases and 1 base, there was a span of 9 bases. Germline V gene data show CDR1 as SGHNT and CDR2 as YYREEE (reference sequence). The CDR3 is CASSFWRSNYGYTF. CDR3 bases: TGTGCCAGCAGCTTCTGGAGGAGTAACTATGGCTACACCTTC.

V and J are TRBV19 and TRBJ1-6, with 8 positions matching TRBD1. Germline V CDR1 and CDR2: LNHDA, SQIVND (reference sequence). V was pared by 8 bases and J by 7 bases, with 7 bases of the junction left unmatched. The CDR3 is made up of 14 amino acids. The DNA for the CDR3 is TGTGCCAGTTGCGATGGGACAGGAAATTCACCCCTCCACTTT. Translating it yields CASCDGTGNSPLHF.

The chain employs TRBV7-9 and TRBJ1-6; D is unclear. Per the germline V gene, CDR1 is SEHNR and CDR2 is FQNEAQ (reference sequence). V lost 3 bases and J 10 bases, leaving 19 bases between the germline ends. This CDR3 has 16 amino acids. The CDR3: CASSLEGGQAGSPLHF. The CDR3 coding sequence is TGTGCCAGCAGCTTGGAGGGAGGGCAGGCCGGATCACCCCTCCACTTT.

In its sample, this clone was seen a few times. V usage is TRBV30 and J usage is TRBJ2-7, with TRBD1 matching over 7 bases. Germline V gene sequence: CDR1 GTSNPN, CDR2 SVGIG (reference sequence). The V and J ends lost 1 base and 3 bases, in that order; junction bases with no gene match: 6. This CDR3 comprises 14 residues. The CDR3 DNA is TGTGCCTGGAGTGCCCCGGACAGGAACTACGAGCAGTACTTC. Translating gives CAWSAPDRNYEQYF.

The table lists this clone with a count of one. This chain links TRBV7-9 with TRBJ2-3, with 7 bases matching TRBD1. V shed 4 bases and J 2 bases; nucleotides not matched to a gene: 15. The CDR3 has 18 amino acids. Per germline, CDR1 SEHNR and CDR2 FQNEAQ (reference sequence). The CDR3 nucleotides are TGTGCCAGCAGCTCGACCCACTGGGTGGGACAGACCACAGATACGCAGTATTTT. It encodes CASSSTHWVGQTTDTQYF.

CDR3 nucleotides: TGTGCCAGCAGCCCCGGGGTTGGCGATGAGCAGTTCTTC. Translation gives CASSPGVGDEQFF. The V call is TRBV2, the J call TRBJ2-1; possibly TRBD2 for D (5 bases). The V end was cut by 6 bases, the J end by 8 bases, with 14 bases between. This CDR3 is built from 13 residues. Germline CDR1 and CDR2: SNHLY and FYNNEI.

The chain is built from TRBV5-5 and TRBJ2-7; D not resolved. V was cut by 4 bases and J by 6 bases, with 11 bases left in between. The CDR3 loop spans 12 amino acids. Germline values: CDR1 SGHKS, CDR2 YYEKEE (reference sequence). The CDR3 DNA sequence: TGTGCCAGCAGCCACCATTCTACCGAGCAGTACTTC. It codes for CASSHHSTEQYF.

The chain joins TRBV5-1 to TRBJ2-3, with 10 bases identical to TRBD2. Trimming at V came to 4 bases and at J to 5 bases, leaving 13 bases not matched to a gene. The length of the CDR3 is 17 residues. CDR1 and CDR2 from the germline V gene are SGHRS and YFSETQ. In nucleotides, the CDR3 is TGCGCCAGCAGCGGTAGCGGGAGGCCGGAGAGGGGAGATACGCAGTATTTT. Translated, it gives CASSGSGRPERGDTQYF.

V and J are TRBV19 and TRBJ2-2; 13 positions match TRBD2. Germline-derived CDR1 and CDR2 are LNHDA and SQIVND (reference sequence). This CDR3 is built from 16 residues. V lost 10 bases, J lost 5 bases, and 10 bases stayed unmatched. CDR3 bases: TGTGCCACCTTCTGGACTAGCGGGAGAAGTACCGGGGAGCTGTTTTTT. Translation gives CATFWTSGRSTGELFF.

The V gene is TRBV2, the J gene TRBJ1-5; 10 bases are a match to TRBD1. The CDR3 has 15 amino acids. J was trimmed by 7 bases and V by 3 bases; bases with no gene match: 6. CDR1 and CDR2 from the germline V gene are SNHLY and FYNNEI. The CDR3 DNA is TGTGCCAGCAGTGAGTGGGACAGGGGAGGCCAGCCCCAGCATTTT. Translating it yields CASSEWDRGGQPQHF.

This chain uses TRBV18 with TRBJ2-1; possible D gene TRBD1, 6 bases. The CDR3 extends over 16 amino acids. V was trimmed by 2 bases and J by 0 bases, leaving 11 bases between them. CDR1 and CDR2 from the germline V gene are KGHSH and LQKENI. The CDR3 coding sequence is TGTGCCAGCTCACCAATCGGACAGAGCTCCTACAATGAGCAGTTCTTC. It is translated as CASSPIGQSSYNEQFF.

The rearrangement joins TRBV4-1 to TRBJ2-5, with D possibly being TRBD2 (5 bases). The CDR3 sequence is 11 residues long. Trimming stripped 4 bases from V and 7 bases from J, with 7 bases between. Per germline, CDR1 MGHRA and CDR2 YSYEKL. In DNA form, the CDR3 reads TGCGCCAGCAGCCTGGCGGGGACCCAGTACTTC. Amino acids: CASSLAGTQYF.

The chain employs TRBV30 and TRBJ2-7; D uncertain. The CDR3 has 12 amino acids. CDR1 is GTSNPN, CDR2 SVGIG, per germline (reference sequence). Trimming took off 4 bases at V and 0 bases at J, with 7 bases between the two ends. The CDR3 is CAWNNISYEQYF. CDR3 DNA: TGTGCCTGGAACAACATCTCCTACGAGCAGTACTTC.

This clone appeared once. The J gene is TRBJ2-2, the V gene TRBV7-9; 10 bases line up with TRBD2. V lost 5 bases, J lost 5 bases, and 11 bases stayed unmatched. From germline, CDR1 is SEHNR and CDR2 FQNEAQ (reference sequence). This CDR3 region has 17 residues. CDR3 DNA: TGTGCCAGCAGCCGACCCAAGGGACTAGCGCCGACCGGGGAGCTGTTTTTT. Translated, it gives CASSRPKGLAPTGELFF.

V is TRBV4-2 and J is TRBJ2-1; D might be TRBD1 (5 bases). The CDR3 consists of 13 residues. The V and J ends lost 3 bases and 13 bases respectively, with 16 bases between them. Germline-derived CDR1 and CDR2 are LGHNA and YNFKEQ. This chain's CDR3 is CASSQDNYLVQFF. The CDR3, as DNA: TGTGCCAGCAGCCAGGACAACTATTTGGTTCAGTTCTTC.